The 23 T cell receptor beta chains given below trace back to one sample, sequenced in a study of T cell clones after liver transplantation. Sequencing used immunoSEQ multiplex PCR; TCRdb keeps in-frame clones, though not all of them. The profile shows about 60,000 clones, roughly two thirds of them singletons. This specimen consisted of CD4+ T cells from blood, obtained before liver transplant. These receptors were collected from a human donor who received a liver transplant.

This rearrangement joins TRBV5-1 to TRBJ1-5; the match to TRBD1 covers 7 bases. Germline V gives CDR1 SGHRS, CDR2 YFSETQ. The CDR3 has 17 amino acids. J gave up 7 bases and V 0 bases, and 13 bases lay outside the gene matches. The CDR3 loop reads CASSLVPTQGPNQPQHF. The CDR3 DNA follows: TGCGCCAGCAGCTTGGTCCCGACACAGGGGCCCAACCAGCCCCAGCATTTT.

The gene calls are TRBV6-5 and TRBJ1-3; unclear D gene. The CDR3 runs 13 residues. Germline V gene lookup returns CDR1 MNHEY and CDR2 SVGAGI. Trimming removed 0 bases at V and 4 bases at J, with 4 bases between. This CDR3 reads CASSYSRGNTIYF. CDR3 DNA sequence: TGTGCCAGCAGTTACTCGCGAGGAAACACCATATATTTT.

There are a few counts of this clone. The V call is TRBV11-2, the J call TRBJ1-1, with D unclear. From germline, CDR1 is SGHAT and CDR2 FQNNGV. The CDR3 is 12 residues long. V dropped 5 bases and J dropped 5 bases, with 9 bases sitting between them. CDR3 sequence: CASSPGWTEAFF. The CDR3 DNA sequence: TGTGCCAGCAGCCCCGGGTGGACTGAAGCTTTCTTT.

This chain joins TRBV6-1 and TRBJ1-1, with TRBD1 as a possible D gene (6 bases). The CDR3 has 16 residues. Germline CDR1 reads MNHNS; CDR2 reads SASEGT. Trimming stripped 3 bases from V and 1 base from J, with 15 bases between. CDR3 sequence: CASSDTLRQENTEAFF. CDR3 in DNA: TGTGCCAGCAGTGATACGTTGAGACAGGAGAACACTGAAGCTTTCTTT.

This clone showed up just a few times. This chain links TRBV13 with TRBJ1-6; 7 bases line up with TRBD1. J was trimmed by 9 bases and V by 4 bases; bases with no gene match: 12. This CDR3 comprises 16 residues. Germline V CDR1 and CDR2: PRHDT, FYEKMQ (reference sequence). CDR3 nucleotide sequence: TGTGCCAGCAGCTCCGAGACAGGGACGGTGGGTTCACCCCTCCACTTT. Its protein product is CASSSETGTVGSPLHF.

The chain carries TRBV9 and TRBJ2-3, with D unresolved. Trimming stripped 0 bases from V and 4 bases from J, with 12 bases between. The CDR3 has 15 amino acids. Germline V gives CDR1 SGDLS, CDR2 YYNGEE. The DNA for the CDR3 is TGTGCCAGCAGCGTAGGGGTAGCAGTGCCAGATACGCAGTATTTT. Its protein product is CASSVGVAVPDTQYF.

The chain carries TRBV2 and TRBJ2-1; the D gene is possibly TRBD2 (5 bases). Trimming cost V 3 bases and J 9 bases, with 15 bases left between them. The CDR3 spans 14 residues. The germline gives CDR1 SNHLY, CDR2 FYNNEI. CDR3 coding DNA: TGTGCCAGCAGTGAGGTGGTAGTAGGAGGTGAGCAGTTCTTC. Amino acid sequence: CASSEVVVGGEQFF. The variable domain in full, with the rest retrieved from reference TRBV2 and TRBJ2-1, is EPEVTQTPSHQVTQMGQEVILRCVPISNHLYFYWYRQILGQKVEFLVSFYNNEISEKSEIFDDQFSVERPDGSNFTLKIRSTKLEDSAMYFCASSEVVVGGEQFFGPGTRLTVL.

This chain links TRBV27 with TRBJ1-2; the match to TRBD1 covers 8 bases. The V segment lost 8 bases and the J segment 2 bases; nucleotides outside the gene matches: 4. The germline V gene encodes CDR1 MNHEY and CDR2 SMNVEV (reference sequence). CDR3 length: 13 residues. The CDR3 sequence: CASRRTGNYGYTF. CDR3 nucleotides: TGTGCCAGCCGAAGGACAGGGAACTATGGCTACACCTTC.

In its sample, this clone was seen once. The chain employs TRBV12-1 and TRBJ2-5; the table gives TRBD1 as D, unverified against the DNA. TRBV12-1 is classified as a pseudogene. The length of the CDR3 is 16 residues. DNA for the CDR3: TGTGCCAGCAGCTTTGGGGGACAGGGGGACGGAGAGACCCAGTACTTC. It specifies CASSFGGQGDGETQYF.

The V gene is TRBV7-8, the J gene TRBJ1-2; TRBD1 agrees at 10 bases. CDR3 size: 15 residues. Germline V gene data show CDR1 as SGHVS and CDR2 as FQNEAQ. Trimming removed 5 bases from V and 9 bases from J; junction bases left unmatched: 12. The CDR3 DNA reads TGTGCCAGCAGCCCCAGTGAGGGACAGGGGTATCGCTACACCTTC. It yields the protein CASSPSEGQGYRYTF.

The chain combines TRBV4-1 with TRBJ2-6; TRBD1 matches 7 bases. Per the germline V gene, CDR1 is MGHRA and CDR2 is YSYEKL. This CDR3 spans 19 amino acids. The junction had 8 bases not matched to a gene; V was cut back by 0 bases and J by 0 bases. This CDR3 is CASSQEFGQVNSGANVLTF. In DNA form, the CDR3 reads TGCGCCAGCAGCCAAGAATTCGGACAGGTTAACTCTGGGGCCAACGTCCTGACTTTC.

The rearrangement links TRBV6-6 to TRBJ2-3; maybe TRBD2 (6 bases). Trimming took off 7 bases at V and 0 bases at J, with 17 bases between the two ends. From germline, CDR1 is MNHNY and CDR2 SVGAGI (reference sequence). The CDR3 length is 16 residues. As DNA, the CDR3 is TGTGCCAGCACCCCGCCGGGAGTTACTAGCACAGATACGCAGTATTTT. It specifies CASTPPGVTSTDTQYF.

The J gene is TRBJ1-5, the V gene TRBV28; the D gene is possibly TRBD1 (6 bases). With 7 bases removed from V and 3 bases from J, the gap between germline ends came to 10 bases. The germline gives CDR1 MDHEN, CDR2 SYDVKM. The CDR3 runs 13 residues. CDR3 residues: CASNGQLNQPQHF. In DNA form, the CDR3 reads TGTGCCAGCAATGGACAGCTCAATCAGCCCCAGCATTTT.

In this sample, this clone turned up a few times. The chain recombines TRBV6-4 with TRBJ2-7, with D perhaps TRBD1 (6 bases). The germline CDR1 and CDR2 sequences are MRHNA and SNTAGT. V shed 2 bases and J shed 0 bases, with 17 bases lying between them. The CDR3 has 17 residues. As DNA, the CDR3 is TGTGCCAGCAGTGACCCCGCCGTTGTAGGGGGCTCCTACGAGCAGTACTTC. This gives the protein CASSDPAVVGGSYEQYF.

The chain couples TRBV7-2 to TRBJ2-7; 11 bases map to TRBD2. This CDR3 region has 14 residues. Germline lookup yields CDR1 SGHTA and CDR2 FQGNSA. J lost 3 bases, V lost 2 bases, and 0 bases had no gene match. The CDR3 spells CASSLLAGGYEQYF. DNA of the CDR3: TGTGCCAGCAGCTTACTAGCGGGGGGCTACGAGCAGTACTTC.

This clone was observed many times. DNA of the CDR3: TGTGCCAGCAGTTCGACAGTCGGTGGCGTCGCTGAAGCTTTCTTT. This sequence encodes CASSSTVGGVAEAFF. The chain carries TRBV6-4 and TRBJ1-1; a weak D match, TRBD1 (5 bases). The CDR3 has 15 amino acids. CDR1 and CDR2 (germline): MRHNA, SNTAGT. Trimming left V 5 bases short and J 6 bases short, with 19 bases between.

This chain joins TRBV11-2 and TRBJ2-1; 10 bases are a match to TRBD2. Germline CDR1 reads SGHAT; CDR2 reads FQNNGV. With V trimmed by 1 base and J by 6 bases, 6 bases remained unmatched. The CDR3 runs 16 residues. The CDR3 region has the DNA TGTGCCAGCAGCTTAGGTACTAGCGGGGCCCGCAATGAGCAGTTCTTC. Translation: CASSLGTSGARNEQFF.

This clone appeared a few times. The chain has TRBV7-9 and TRBJ1-2; D is perhaps TRBD1 (5 bases). CDR3 length: 14 residues. Deletions cut 0 bases from V and 8 bases from J, with 13 bases between. Germline loops: CDR1 SEHNR, CDR2 FQNEAQ (reference sequence). The CDR3 sequence: CASSLARGIEGYTF. The CDR3 region has the DNA TGTGCCAGCAGCTTAGCTAGGGGTATAGAAGGCTACACCTTC.

This rearrangement joins TRBV19 to TRBJ2-7, with D possibly being TRBD1 (7 bases). The CDR3 length is 14 residues. Germline values: CDR1 LNHDA, CDR2 SQIVND (reference sequence). Trimming removed 6 bases at V and 1 base at J, with 13 bases between. Here the CDR3 reads CASSGQAGSYEQYF. DNA of the CDR3: TGTGCCAGTAGCGGACAGGCGGGATCCTACGAGCAGTACTTC.

This chain joins TRBV5-1 and TRBJ2-2; a possible D gene is TRBD1 (6 bases). V was pared by 4 bases and J by 5 bases, with 9 bases between. The CDR3 is 13 amino acids. Germline V gene lookup returns CDR1 SGHRS and CDR2 YFSETQ. Here the CDR3 reads CASSATGTGELFF. The CDR3 DNA reads as TGCGCCAGCAGCGCAACAGGGACCGGGGAGCTGTTTTTT.

The chain carries TRBV10-3 and TRBJ1-1, with D possibly TRBD1 on 6 matching bases. The CDR3 has 14 amino acids. Germline V gene sequence: CDR1 ENHRY, CDR2 SYGVKD. Trimming took 9 bases from V and 1 from J, leaving 15 bases between them. DNA of the CDR3: TGTGCCATAAGGGAGGACAGAAAGAACACTGAAGCTTTCTTT. This encodes CAIREDRKNTEAFF.

CDR3 residues: CASSLFQGAYNSPLHF. The CDR3, as DNA: TGTGCCAGCAGCTTATTTCAGGGGGCCTATAATTCACCCCTCCACTTT. The chain recombines TRBV7-2 with TRBJ1-6; 7 bases are a match to TRBD1. V lost 2 bases to trimming and J lost 2 bases; unmatched junction nucleotides: 3. The CDR3 spans 16 residues. Germline V gene data show CDR1 as SGHTA and CDR2 as FQGNSA.

As concerns this clone: The junction and the germline gene differ at one end; a read error may be behind it. The chain combines TRBV7-2 with TRBJ1-3; D might be TRBD1 (6 bases). The CDR3 runs 16 residues. Looked up from germline, CDR1 is SGHTA and CDR2 is FQGNSA. The DNA of the CDR3 is TGTGCCAGCAGCCTAGCCCCGACAGGCTCTGGAAACACCATATATTTT. Translating it yields CASSLAPTGSGNTIYF. The full variable domain, in which reference TRBV7-2 and TRBJ1-3 provide the parts outside the CDR3, is GAGVSQSPSNKVTEKGKDVELRCDPISGHTALYWYRQSLGQGLEFLIYFQGNSAPDKSGLPSDRFSAERTGGSVSTLTIQRTQQEDSAVYLCASSLAPTGSGNTIYFGEGSWLTVV.